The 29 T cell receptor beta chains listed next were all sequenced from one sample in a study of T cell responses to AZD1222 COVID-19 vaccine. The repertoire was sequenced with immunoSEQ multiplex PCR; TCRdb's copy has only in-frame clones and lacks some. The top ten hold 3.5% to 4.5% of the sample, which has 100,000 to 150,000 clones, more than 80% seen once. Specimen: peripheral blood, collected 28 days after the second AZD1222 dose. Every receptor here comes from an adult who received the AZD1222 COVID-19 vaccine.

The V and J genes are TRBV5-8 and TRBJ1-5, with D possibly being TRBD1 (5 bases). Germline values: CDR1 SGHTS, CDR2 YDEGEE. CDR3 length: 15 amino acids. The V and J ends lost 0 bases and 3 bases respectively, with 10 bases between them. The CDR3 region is CASSLGQNINQPQHF. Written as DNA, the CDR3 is TGTGCCAGCAGCTTGGGACAGAATATCAATCAGCCCCAGCATTTT.

CDR3 loop: CASSEDRLDYGYTF. The CDR3, as DNA: TGTGCCAGCAGTGAGGACAGGTTGGACTATGGCTACACCTTC. This chain connects TRBV6-1 to TRBJ1-2; 7 bases are a match to TRBD1. This CDR3 comprises 14 residues. V lost 3 bases to trimming and J lost 3 bases; unmatched junction nucleotides: 4. CDR1 and CDR2 from the germline V gene are MNHNS and SASEGT.

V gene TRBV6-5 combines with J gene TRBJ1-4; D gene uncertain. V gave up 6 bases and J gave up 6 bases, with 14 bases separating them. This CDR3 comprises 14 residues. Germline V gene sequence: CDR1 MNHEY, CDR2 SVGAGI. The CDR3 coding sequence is TGTGCCAGCAGGCGGACCGCCGAGTATGAAAAACTGTTTTTT. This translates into CASRRTAEYEKLFF.

CDR3 sequence reads: CASNDYSDSPLHF. In DNA form, the CDR3 reads TGTGCCAGTAATGATTACAGCGATTCACCCCTCCACTTT. The chain carries TRBV19 and TRBJ1-6, with no clear D. Trimming shortened V by 7 bases and J by 8 bases, and 12 bases separated the two germline ends. CDR1 and CDR2 from the germline V gene are LNHDA and SQIVND (reference sequence). The CDR3 consists of 13 residues.

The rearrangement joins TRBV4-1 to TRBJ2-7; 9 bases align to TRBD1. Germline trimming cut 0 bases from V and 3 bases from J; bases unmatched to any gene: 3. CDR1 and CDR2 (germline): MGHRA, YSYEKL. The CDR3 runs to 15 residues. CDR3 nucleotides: TGCGCCAGCAGCCAAGAATCGGGACAGGGCTACGAGCAGTACTTC. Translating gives CASSQESGQGYEQYF.

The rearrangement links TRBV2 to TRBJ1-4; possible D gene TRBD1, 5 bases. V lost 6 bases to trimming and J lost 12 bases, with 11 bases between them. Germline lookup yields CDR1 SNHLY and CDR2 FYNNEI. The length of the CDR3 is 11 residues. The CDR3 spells CASSGLTELFF. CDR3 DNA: TGTGCCAGCAGCGGGCTGACAGAACTGTTTTTT. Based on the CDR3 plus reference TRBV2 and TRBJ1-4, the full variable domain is EPEVTQTPSHQVTQMGQEVILRCVPISNHLYFYWYRQILGQKVEFLVSFYNNEISEKSEIFDDQFSVERPDGSNFTLKIRSTKLEDSAMYFCASSGLTELFFGSGTQLSVL.

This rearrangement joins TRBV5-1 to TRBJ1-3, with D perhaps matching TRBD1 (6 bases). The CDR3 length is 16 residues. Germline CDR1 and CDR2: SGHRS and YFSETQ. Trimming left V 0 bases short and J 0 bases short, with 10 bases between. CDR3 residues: CASSLGGTNSGNTIYF. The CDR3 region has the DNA TGCGCCAGCAGCTTGGGGGGGACAAACTCTGGAAACACCATATATTTT.

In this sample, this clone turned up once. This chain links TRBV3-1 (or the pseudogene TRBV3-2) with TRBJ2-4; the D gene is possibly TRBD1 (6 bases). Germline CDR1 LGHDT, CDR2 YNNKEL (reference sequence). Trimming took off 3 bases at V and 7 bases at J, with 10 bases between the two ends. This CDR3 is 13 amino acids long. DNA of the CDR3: TGTGCCAGCAGCCAGAATCAGGGGAACATTCAGTACTTC. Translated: CASSQNQGNIQYF.

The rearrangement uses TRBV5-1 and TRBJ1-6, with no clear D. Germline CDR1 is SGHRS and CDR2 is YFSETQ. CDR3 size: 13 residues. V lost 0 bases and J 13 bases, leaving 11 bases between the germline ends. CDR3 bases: TGCGCCAGCAGCTTGGACCCAGGTTATCCCCTCCACTTT. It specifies CASSLDPGYPLHF.

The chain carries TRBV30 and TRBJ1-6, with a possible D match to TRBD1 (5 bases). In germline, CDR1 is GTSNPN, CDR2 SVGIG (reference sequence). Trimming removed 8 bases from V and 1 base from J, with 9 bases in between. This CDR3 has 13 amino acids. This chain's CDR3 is CAGTESYNSPLHF. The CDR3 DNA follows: TGTGCCGGGACGGAATCCTATAATTCACCCCTCCACTTT.

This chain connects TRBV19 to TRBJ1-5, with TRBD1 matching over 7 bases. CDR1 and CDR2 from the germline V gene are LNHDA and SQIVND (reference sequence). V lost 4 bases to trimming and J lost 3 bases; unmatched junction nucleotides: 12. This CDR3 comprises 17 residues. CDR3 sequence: CASSRLTGTENNQPQHF. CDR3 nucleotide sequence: TGTGCCAGTAGTAGGCTAACCGGGACAGAAAACAATCAGCCCCAGCATTTT.

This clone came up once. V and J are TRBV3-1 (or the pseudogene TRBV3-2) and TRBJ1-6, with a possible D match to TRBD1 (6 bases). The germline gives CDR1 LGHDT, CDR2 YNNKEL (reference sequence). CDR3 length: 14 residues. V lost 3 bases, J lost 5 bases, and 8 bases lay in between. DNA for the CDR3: TGTGCCAGCAGCCATTACAGGGATAATTCACCCCTCCACTTT. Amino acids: CASSHYRDNSPLHF.

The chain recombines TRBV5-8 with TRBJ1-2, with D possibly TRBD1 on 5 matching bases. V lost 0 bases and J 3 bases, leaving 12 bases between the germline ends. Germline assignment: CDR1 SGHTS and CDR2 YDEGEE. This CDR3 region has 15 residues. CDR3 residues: CASSLEGREDYGYTF. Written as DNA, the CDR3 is TGTGCCAGCAGCTTGGAGGGCAGGGAGGACTATGGCTACACCTTC.

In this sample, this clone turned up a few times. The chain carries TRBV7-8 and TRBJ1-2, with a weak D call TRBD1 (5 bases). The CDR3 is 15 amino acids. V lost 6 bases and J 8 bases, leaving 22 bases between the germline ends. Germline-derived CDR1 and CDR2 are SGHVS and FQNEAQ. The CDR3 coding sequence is TGTGCCAGCAGGCGCCAAACAGGTCCGGGGCGGGGCTACACCTTC. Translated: CASRRQTGPGRGYTF.

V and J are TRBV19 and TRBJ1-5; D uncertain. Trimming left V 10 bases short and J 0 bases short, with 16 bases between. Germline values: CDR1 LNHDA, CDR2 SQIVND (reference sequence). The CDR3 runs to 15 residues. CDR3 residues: CATSKTAYSNQPQHF. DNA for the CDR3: TGTGCCACCTCAAAAACAGCTTATAGCAATCAGCCCCAGCATTTT.

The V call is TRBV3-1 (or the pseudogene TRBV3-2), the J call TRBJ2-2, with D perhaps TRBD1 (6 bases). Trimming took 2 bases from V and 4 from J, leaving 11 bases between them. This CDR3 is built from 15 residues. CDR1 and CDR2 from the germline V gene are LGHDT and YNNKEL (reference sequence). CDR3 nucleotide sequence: TGTGCCAGCAGCCAACCGACAGGCCCCACCGGGGAGCTGTTTTTT. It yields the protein CASSQPTGPTGELFF.

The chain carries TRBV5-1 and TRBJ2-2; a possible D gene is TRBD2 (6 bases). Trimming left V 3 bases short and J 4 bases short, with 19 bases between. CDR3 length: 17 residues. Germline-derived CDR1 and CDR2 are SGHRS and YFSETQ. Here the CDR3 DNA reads TGCGCCAGCAGCTCGGTCAGGACACGGGGAGGCACCGGGGAGCTGTTTTTT. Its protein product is CASSSVRTRGGTGELFF.

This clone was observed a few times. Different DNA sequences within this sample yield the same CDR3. This CDR3 is CASSPPGNQPQHF. CDR3 sequence (DNA): TGTGCCAGCAGTCCCCCCGGGAACCAGCCCCAGCATTTT. The chain couples TRBV28 to TRBJ1-5; D unresolved. CDR1 is MDHEN, CDR2 SYDVKM, per germline. The CDR3 has 13 residues. The V end was cut by 5 bases, the J end by 7 bases, with 12 bases between.

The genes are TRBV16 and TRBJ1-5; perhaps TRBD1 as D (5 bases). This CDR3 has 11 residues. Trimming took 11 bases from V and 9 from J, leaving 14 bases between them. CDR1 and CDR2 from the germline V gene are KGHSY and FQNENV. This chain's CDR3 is CAQGDLSPQHF. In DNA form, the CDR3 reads TGTGCCCAAGGGGATCTCTCGCCCCAGCATTTT.

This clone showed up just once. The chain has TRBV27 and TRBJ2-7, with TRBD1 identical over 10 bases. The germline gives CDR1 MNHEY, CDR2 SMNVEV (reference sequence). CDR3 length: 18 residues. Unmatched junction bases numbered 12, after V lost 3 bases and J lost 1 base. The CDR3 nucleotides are TGTGCCAGCAGTTTTTATCGAGGGGGACAGGGGCCTTCCTACGAGCAGTACTTC. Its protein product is CASSFYRGGQGPSYEQYF.

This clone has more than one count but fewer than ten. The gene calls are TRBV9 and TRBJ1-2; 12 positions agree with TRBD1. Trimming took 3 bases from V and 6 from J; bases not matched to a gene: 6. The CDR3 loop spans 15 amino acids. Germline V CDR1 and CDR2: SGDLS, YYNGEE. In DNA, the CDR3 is TGTGCCAGCAGCGACCGGGACAGGGGGCGTAATGGCTACACCTTC. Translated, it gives CASSDRDRGRNGYTF.

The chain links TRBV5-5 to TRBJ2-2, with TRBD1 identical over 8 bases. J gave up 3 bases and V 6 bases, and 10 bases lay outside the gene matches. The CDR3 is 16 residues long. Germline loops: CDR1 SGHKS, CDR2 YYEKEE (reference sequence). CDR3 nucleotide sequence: TGTGCCAGCACCCCCAGGGGGCAGGGTGACACCGGGGAGCTGTTTTTT. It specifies CASTPRGQGDTGELFF. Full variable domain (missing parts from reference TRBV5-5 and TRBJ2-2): DAGVTQSPTHLIKTRGQQVTLRCSPISGHKSVSWYQQVLGQGPQFIFQYYEKEERGRGNFPDRFSARQFPNYSSELNVNALLLGDSALYLCASTPRGQGDTGELFFGEGSRLTVL.

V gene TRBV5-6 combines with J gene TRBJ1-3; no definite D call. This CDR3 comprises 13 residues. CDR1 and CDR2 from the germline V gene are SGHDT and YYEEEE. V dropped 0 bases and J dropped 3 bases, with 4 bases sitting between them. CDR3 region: CASSLGGGNTIYF. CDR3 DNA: TGTGCCAGCAGCTTGGGCGGTGGAAACACCATATATTTT. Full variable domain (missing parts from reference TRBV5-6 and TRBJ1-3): DAGVTQSPTHLIKTRGQQVTLRCSPKSGHDTVSWYQQALGQGPQFIFQYYEEEERQRGNFPDRFSGHQFPNYSSELNVNALLLGDSALYLCASSLGGGNTIYFGEGSWLTVV.

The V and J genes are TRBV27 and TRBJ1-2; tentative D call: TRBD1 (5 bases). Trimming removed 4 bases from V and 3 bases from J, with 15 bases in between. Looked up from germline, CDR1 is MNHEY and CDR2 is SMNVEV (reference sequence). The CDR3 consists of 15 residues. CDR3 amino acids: CASSSAAGRHYGYTF. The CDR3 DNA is TGTGCCAGCAGTTCGGCGGCAGGGCGTCACTATGGCTACACCTTC.

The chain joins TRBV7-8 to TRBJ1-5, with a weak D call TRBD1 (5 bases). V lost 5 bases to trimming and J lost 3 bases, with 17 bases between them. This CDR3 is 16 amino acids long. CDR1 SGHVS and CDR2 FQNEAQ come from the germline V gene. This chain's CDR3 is CASSPQGSRANQPQHF. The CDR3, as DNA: TGTGCCAGCAGCCCCCAGGGTTCGCGCGCCAATCAGCCCCAGCATTTT. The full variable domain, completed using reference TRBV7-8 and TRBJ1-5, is GAGVSQSPRYKVAKRGQDVALRCDPISGHVSLFWYQQALGQGPEFLTYFQNEAQLDKSGLPSDRFFAERPEGSVSTLKIQRTQQEDSAVYLCASSPQGSRANQPQHFGDGTRLSIL.

The CDR3 reads CASSEGWSQYF. The CDR3 region has the DNA TGTGCCAGCAGTGAAGGTTGGAGCCAGTACTTC. This chain uses TRBV25-1 with TRBJ2-5; the D is unclear. Germline CDR1 MGHDK, CDR2 SYGVNS. Deletions cut 2 bases from V and 10 bases from J, with 8 bases between. The CDR3 runs to 11 residues.

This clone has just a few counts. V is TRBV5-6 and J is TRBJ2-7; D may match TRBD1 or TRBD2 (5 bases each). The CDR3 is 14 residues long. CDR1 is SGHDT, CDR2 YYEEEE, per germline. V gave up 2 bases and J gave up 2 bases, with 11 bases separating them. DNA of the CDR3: TGTGCCAGCAGCTTAACTTTGGGGGCCTACGAGCAGTACTTC. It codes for CASSLTLGAYEQYF. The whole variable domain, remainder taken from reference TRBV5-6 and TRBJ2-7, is DAGVTQSPTHLIKTRGQQVTLRCSPKSGHDTVSWYQQALGQGPQFIFQYYEEEERQRGNFPDRFSGHQFPNYSSELNVNALLLGDSALYLCASSLTLGAYEQYFGPGTRLTVT.

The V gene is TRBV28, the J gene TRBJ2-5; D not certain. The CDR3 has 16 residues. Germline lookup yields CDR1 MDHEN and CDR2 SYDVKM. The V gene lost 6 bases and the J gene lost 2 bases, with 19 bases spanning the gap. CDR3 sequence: CASSLPPTFSQETQYF. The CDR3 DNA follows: TGTGCCAGCAGCCTACCACCGACATTCTCGCAAGAGACCCAGTACTTC.

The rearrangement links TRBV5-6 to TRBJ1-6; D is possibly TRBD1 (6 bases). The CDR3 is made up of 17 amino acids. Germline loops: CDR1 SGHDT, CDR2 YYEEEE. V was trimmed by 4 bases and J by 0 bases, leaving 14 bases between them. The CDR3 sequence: CASSPVGGSSYNSPLHF. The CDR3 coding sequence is TGTGCCAGCAGCCCGGTAGGGGGGAGCTCCTATAATTCACCCCTCCACTTT.